Reported below is one T cell receptor (beta chain). As yet, its antigen is unknown. This sample was included in a study of CD8 T cells in Susac syndrome. The study, taken as a whole, reports: Among active patients and in TEMRA cells, CD8+ clonal expansion in Susac reached its peak.

RNA totalling roughly 0.5 to 1 ug underwent reverse transcription with random hexamers. TCRdb ran MiXCR on the immunoSEQ multiplex PCR reads and lists one entry per CDR3 protein. The table lists 80,000 or so distinct CDR3 sequences, 90% to 97% of them singletons. The CDR3 spans 16 residues. Trimming took off 0 bases at V and 8 bases at J, with 20 bases between the two ends. Germline V lookup: CDR1 DFQATT, CDR2 SNEGSKA (reference sequence). The specimen was CD8+ T cells from PBMCs. This TCR derives from a human donor with Susac syndrome. The rearrangement links TRBV20-1 to TRBJ2-1; perhaps D is TRBD1 or TRBD2 (6 bases each). CDR3 sequence (DNA): TGCAGTGCTAGAGATGGGGGGCGGGTCGGCCCTTATGAGCAGTTCTTC. Translating gives CSARDGGRVGPYEQFF.